The 23 T cell receptor beta chains given below trace back to one sample, sequenced in a study of T cells in Graves' hyperthyroidism and ophthalmopathy. RNA transcripts yielded amplified TCR beta CDR3 regions. In the first-round RT-PCR of the TCR CDR3, the HTBI primer set was used. TCRdb reanalysed the multiplex PCR reads using MiXCR and keeps one entry per CDR3 protein. Altogether around 660,000 distinct CDR3 sequences are present, approximately 42% being singletons, with the ten largest covering under 8.5%. Sample: peripheral blood or thyroid tissue (not recorded which). These receptors all come from an adult man with Graves' disease, either hyperthyroidism or ophthalmopathy (not recorded which).

This rearrangement joins TRBV12-3 or TRBV12-4 to TRBJ2-7; D remains ambiguous. The CDR3 extends over 16 amino acids. Trimming shortened V by 4 bases and J by 1 base, and 17 bases separated the two germline ends. The DNA of the CDR3 is TGTGCCAGCAGTTACCGACAAGGCACTCCTTCCTACGAGCAGTACTTC. Translating it yields CASSYRQGTPSYEQYF.

In this sample, this clonotype turned up many times. This sequence joins TRBV29-1 and TRBJ1-3; D uncertain. V lost 5 bases, J lost 2 bases, and 10 bases lay in between. Germline V gives CDR1 SQVTM, CDR2 ANQGSEA. The CDR3 has 13 residues. The CDR3 DNA reads TGCAGCGTTAACGGCTGGGCTGGAAACACCATATATTTT. It is translated as CSVNGWAGNTIYF.

This clonotype was seen only a few times. The rearrangement joins TRBV12-3 or TRBV12-4 to TRBJ1-5; D call uncertain. The ends were cut back, 6 bases at V and 6 bases at J, with 9 bases in the middle. There are 12 residues in the CDR3. Written as DNA, the CDR3 is TGTGCCAGCAGCCGTTACAGTCAGCCCCAGCATTTT. Translation: CASSRYSQPQHF.

This clonotype was seen many times. The genes are TRBV10-3 and TRBJ1-3, with a weak D call TRBD1 (6 bases). CDR3 length: 17 amino acids. V dropped 3 bases and J dropped 4 bases, with 19 bases sitting between them. Germline V gene data show CDR1 as ENHRY and CDR2 as SYGVKD. Here the CDR3 reads CAISDSGESSMGNTIYF. The CDR3 region has the DNA TGTGCCATCAGTGACTCAGGGGAATCCTCGATGGGAAACACCATATATTTT.

The chain joins TRBV2 to TRBJ1-4; 7 nucleotides line up with TRBD1. The CDR3 covers 15 residues. CDR1 is SNHLY and CDR2 is FYNNEI in the germline V gene. After removal of 3 bases from V and 4 bases from J, the junction contained 5 bases not matched to a gene. CDR3 protein: CASSDRTGGNEKLFF. Here the CDR3 DNA reads TGTGCCAGCAGTGACCGGACAGGCGGTAATGAAAAACTGTTTTTT.

The V gene is TRBV2, the J gene TRBJ1-4; D call uncertain. The CDR3 contains 15 residues. Germline V gives CDR1 SNHLY, CDR2 FYNNEI. V lost 6 bases, J lost 7 bases, and 18 bases lay in between. CDR3: CASRGGRGFREKLFF. CDR3 DNA sequence: TGTGCCAGCAGGGGCGGGAGAGGATTTCGTGAAAAACTGTTTTTT.

To note about this clonotype: This clone may be a read error of a much larger clone one base away. The gene calls are TRBV2 and TRBJ1-5; 10 bases fit TRBD1. CDR3 size: 17 residues. The germline V gene has CDR1 SNHLY and CDR2 FYNNEI. This chain's CDR3 is CAISTLWDRGNFQPQHF. For the CDR3, the DNA is TGTGCCATCAGTACATTATGGGACAGGGGCAATTTCCAGCCCCAGCATTTT.

This clonotype appeared a few times. This rearrangement joins TRBV7-8 to TRBJ1-6; tentatively, D is TRBD1 (5 bases). Germline CDR1 SGHVS, CDR2 FQNEAQ. The CDR3 is 16 residues long. Trimming removed 6 bases at V and 5 bases at J, with 17 bases between. CDR3 protein: CASSEWDRRDNSPLHF. For the CDR3, the DNA is TGTGCCAGCAGTGAATGGGACCGTCGAGATAATTCACCCCTCCACTTT. The full variable domain, its missing parts supplied by reference TRBV7-8 and TRBJ1-6, is GAGVSQSPRYKVAKRGQDVALRCDPISGHVSLFWYQQALGQGPEFLTYFQNEAQLDKSGLPSDRFFAERPEGSVSTLKIQRTQQEDSAVYLCASSEWDRRDNSPLHFGNGTRLTVT.

The chain is built from TRBV25-1 and TRBJ1-2, with D unresolved. Germline V gene sequence: CDR1 MGHDK, CDR2 SYGVNS. This CDR3 has 14 amino acids. V lost 0 bases and J lost 4, with 9 bases in between. The CDR3 coding sequence is TGTGCCAGCAGTGAATATGGGAGAGGCTATGGCTACACCTTC. It translates to CASSEYGRGYGYTF.

As for this clonotype: The junction shows a germline mismatch at one end, possibly a read error. This rearrangement joins TRBV10-3 to TRBJ1-3; no reliable D call. CDR1 and CDR2 from the germline V gene are ENHRY and SYGVKD. The CDR3 is 16 residues long. CDR3 nucleotides: TGTGCCAGCAGTGAGTCGGGCGGTAACTCTGGAAACACCATATACTTT. Its translation is CASSESGGNSGNTIYF.

The rearrangement uses TRBV12-3 or TRBV12-4 and TRBJ2-7; D gene unclear. V lost 5 bases and J lost 3, with 11 bases in between. This CDR3 has 13 residues. CDR3 DNA: TGTGCCAGCAGTCGGTCGGAAAACTACGAGCAGTACTTC. Translation: CASSRSENYEQYF.

The rearrangement joins TRBV9 to TRBJ1-2; D is uncertain. Trimming cost V 4 bases and J 6 bases, with 13 bases left between them. The CDR3 is 13 amino acids. Germline V CDR1 and CDR2: SGDLS, YYNGEE. CDR3 region: CASSLQLRDGYTF. In DNA, the CDR3 is TGTGCCAGCAGCCTTCAGCTGCGCGATGGCTACACCTTC.

This clonotype was recorded a few times. The rearrangement links TRBV19 to TRBJ1-2; 8 bases map to TRBD1. Germline assignment: CDR1 LNHDA and CDR2 SQIVND (reference sequence). V was pared by 4 bases and J by 6 bases, with 13 bases of the junction left unmatched. The CDR3 is made up of 16 amino acids. CDR3 sequence reads: CASSTGQGRPSDGYTF. The CDR3 coding sequence is TGTGCCAGTAGTACCGGACAGGGAAGGCCATCCGATGGCTACACCTTC.

About this clonotype: Lacking the conserved final phenylalanine or tryptophan, this CDR3 likely reflects a read error. Because the CDR3's place on the DNA is in doubt, the DNA is left out and the CDR3 is given as listed by TCRdb. The chain combines TRBV2 with TRBJ1-2. Germline CDR1 is SNHLY and CDR2 is FYNNEI. Ends included, the CDR3 has 10 residues. CDR3 in amino acids: CASSRASGRS.

The gene calls are TRBV13 and TRBJ1-2; maybe TRBD1 (5 bases). In germline, CDR1 is PRHDT, CDR2 FYEKMQ (reference sequence). This CDR3 comprises 16 residues. V gave up 0 bases and J gave up 2 bases, with 13 bases separating them. CDR3 in amino acids: CASSLGRDGTNYGYTF. The CDR3 DNA is TGTGCCAGCAGCTTAGGCAGGGACGGGACCAACTATGGCTACACCTTC.

The chain carries TRBV29-1 and TRBJ1-6; TRBD1 might be the D (5 bases). The CDR3 has 13 residues. Trimming removed 1 base at V and 6 bases at J, with 7 bases between. The germline gives CDR1 SQVTM, CDR2 ANQGSEA. The CDR3 nucleotides are TGCAGCGTTGAAGGGGACGCTAATTCACCCCTCCACTTT. Translation gives CSVEGDANSPLHF. The entire variable domain, with the rest obtained from reference TRBV29-1 and TRBJ1-6, is as follows: SAVISQKPSRDICQRGTSLTIQCQVDSQVTMMFWYRQQPGQSLTLIATANQGSEATYESGFVIDKFPISRPNLTFSTLTVSNMSPEDSSIYLCSVEGDANSPLHFGNGTRLTVT.

This sequence joins TRBV7-9 and TRBJ2-7; the D is unclear. The germline V gene has CDR1 SEHNR and CDR2 FQNEAQ (reference sequence). V shed 6 bases and J shed 2 bases, with 20 bases lying between them. This CDR3 has 16 amino acids. CDR3 amino acids: CASRPLGPGSTYEQYF. The CDR3 DNA reads TGTGCCAGCAGACCCCTCGGTCCCGGGTCGACCTACGAGCAGTACTTC.

This sequence joins TRBV29-1 and TRBJ1-1; unclear D gene. The CDR3 has 16 amino acids. V shed 7 bases and J shed 0 bases, with 21 bases lying between them. Germline assignment: CDR1 SQVTM and CDR2 ANQGSEA. CDR3 amino acids: CSAMERRRYMNTEAFF. The CDR3, as DNA: TGCAGCGCCATGGAACGTAGGAGATACATGAACACTGAAGCTTTCTTT.

This clonotype was seen many times. The rearrangement links TRBV7-8 to TRBJ1-6; D perhaps matches TRBD1 (6 bases). Germline V gives CDR1 SGHVS, CDR2 FQNEAQ. The ends were cut back, 5 bases at V and 7 bases at J, with 15 bases in the middle. This CDR3 is 15 amino acids long. The CDR3 loop reads CASSPDRIPNSPLHF. Here the CDR3 DNA reads TGTGCCAGCAGCCCGGACAGAATTCCGAATTCACCCCTCCACTTT.

There are many counts of this clonotype. The chain combines TRBV15 with TRBJ1-1; no firm D call. The V gene lost 3 bases and the J gene lost 7 bases, with 9 bases spanning the gap. Germline-derived CDR1 and CDR2 are LNHNV and YYDKDF (reference sequence). The CDR3 has 12 amino acids. CDR3 in amino acids: CATSRDYFEAFF. The DNA of the CDR3 is TGTGCCACCAGCAGGGACTACTTTGAAGCTTTCTTT.

This clonotype was found a few times. The chain carries TRBV20-1 and TRBJ1-1; D call uncertain. Germline V gene data show CDR1 as DFQATT and CDR2 as SNEGSKA (reference sequence). Between the trimmed V and J ends, which lost 4 bases and 8 bases, there was a span of 11 bases. The CDR3 has 11 residues. Here the CDR3 DNA reads TGCAGTGCTACGGACCTAATGGAAGCTTTCTTT. The encoded protein is CSATDLMEAFF.

This clonotype was detected ten times or more. This chain uses TRBV2 with TRBJ1-5; D is undetermined. The CDR3 loop spans 13 amino acids. Germline CDR1 and CDR2: SNHLY and FYNNEI. V dropped 6 bases and J dropped 4 bases, with 10 bases sitting between them. The CDR3 is CASRGLRNQPQHF. CDR3 sequence (DNA): TGTGCCAGCAGGGGCCTTAGAAATCAGCCCCAGCATTTT.

The V gene is TRBV7-9, the J gene TRBJ1-3; TRBD1 might be the D (5 bases). The ends were cut back, 3 bases at V and 0 bases at J, with 12 bases in the middle. Germline V CDR1 and CDR2: SEHNR, FQNEAQ (reference sequence). This CDR3 is built from 16 residues. The CDR3 coding sequence is TGTGCCAGCAGCTTGACACGACAGCGCTCTGGAAACACCATATATTTT. Amino acid sequence: CASSLTRQRSGNTIYF.